The TCR beta chain under discussion was sequenced for a study of shared clonotypes between healthy human individuals (dated by TCRdb to the early 2020s). Looking at the study overall: The cohort comprised two women and a few men aged 18 to 49 years. For each donor, three plates each were used for CD4 naive and CD4 memory, two plates were used for CD8 naive, and one plate was used for CD8 memory. Blood TCR repertoires of five healthy adults were deeply sequenced to estimate repertoire size and the extent of clonotype sharing between individuals. To increase sequencing depth and limit assay-specific biases, TCR repertoire library preparation and sequencing were carried out by different laboratories using diverse techniques. Per donor, leukapheresis produced somewhere between about 0.9 and 9.5 billion PBMCs. Overall study results and their limits: Sampling was restricted to blood, and TCR repertoires in tissues likely differ from the TCR repertoires found in blood. Based on pairwise subsampling, the degree of clonotype sharing among donors was expected to be affected by sequencing depth. About 5% of naive CD4, around 4% of naive CD8, approximately 2.2% of memory CD4, and approximately 0.39% of memory CD8 clonotypes were shared across a handful of donors. Even with the large sequencing depth, rarefaction of the sorted-subset datasets indicated that sequencing was incomplete. Naive subsets generally had larger estimated clonotype richness than memory subsets did. The small number of donors limited the genetic and exposure-history diversity represented. Higher generation probabilities were observed for clonotypes shared by all four sorted-subset donors than for non-shared clonotypes.

The CDR3 runs 14 amino acids, cysteine and phenylalanine included. The only DNA kept is the CDR3, 42 bases in frame from the first base. Trimming removed 3 bases from V and 4 bases from J, leaving 13 bases between the germline ends. CDR1 MDHEN and CDR2 SYDVKM are derived from the germline V gene. In the case of this clone: Its antigen specificity is not known. No per-base quality is available; no much larger clone lies one base away.

Donors were healthy HIV-negative adults with no recently reported acute infections or vaccinations. Only Caucasian adults living in Nashville, Tennessee, USA were represented among the donors. CD4+ T cells were enriched by magnetic negative selection; naive cells were then positively selected on CD45RA, and the negative fraction formed the memory subset. Blood was collected by leukapheresis, and PBMCs were isolated by Ficoll-Histopaque density gradient centrifugation and then cryopreserved in liquid nitrogen vapor phase. Analytical flow cytometry was used to check the purity and quantity of every magnetically sorted T cell population. Each sorted fraction had its genomic DNA isolated and then quantified by UV absorbance on a Nanodrop 2000c. TCR CDR3 regions were amplified from genomic DNA by multiplex PCR using the deep immunoSEQ assay. Genomic DNA extracted from each cell subset was distributed evenly over all wells of several immunoSEQ 96-well plates, and each plate served as one replicate. For sorted subsets, 200 to 250 ng of genomic DNA, equivalent to around 29,000 T cell genomes, went into each replicate PCR. Purified libraries were measured with a Qubit 3.0 fluorometer, size-checked on a Bioanalyzer 2100, and measured again with the KAPA Library Quantification kit. Each immunoSEQ 96-well plate was sequenced on its own single-read 150-cycle Illumina NextSeq 550 flow cell. In the original analysis: The immunoSEQ output contained only junctional sequences without quality scores, so filtering could not match that applied to full-length reads. To assign V/J genes and CDR3, sequences were annotated against IMGT germline references using PyIR, a Python wrapper for IgBLAST v1.9. Reads were removed for weak V/J assignments (E-value above 1e-6), missing CDR3, stop codons, out-of-frame junctions, or ambiguous translated residues. V3J clonotypes were defined as sequences sharing the same inferred V gene, J gene, and CDR3 amino acid sequence. The percentage overlap between two repertoires was calculated by dividing the number of shared unique clonotypes by the size of the smaller repertoire. RTK rarefaction, the Chao1 estimator, and Recon v2.1 estimates of unobserved clonotypes were used to assess repertoire richness. Generation probabilities were computed with OLGA for all TCRbeta clonotypes obtained by the gDNA method from several donors. TCRdb mirrors the immuneACCESS table, restricted to in-frame sequences. Some clones are absent from its copies; in checked studies, under half trace to an unresolved V gene, and the reason for the others is unknown. V, J and clone size reflect that table, while D and trimming were determined from the DNA. Within this sample are 550,000 to 700,000 clones, with around three quarters of them counted one time only. The ten top clones hold more than 1.5% of the sample.

Recombination connected TRBV28 to TRBJ2-7, with the D gene possibly TRBD1 or TRBD2, each one fitting 6 bases. The sequenced sample consisted of memory CD4+ T cells sorted from blood. The sample's cell subset or site label is to be understood as: CD45RA-negative fraction. This receptor was identified in a woman younger than 45 in good health. The bases are TGTGCCAGCAGTTTTATAGGGGGGTCGTACGAGCAGTACTTC. It translates as CASSFIGGSYEQYF.